This is a list of T cell receptor beta chains from one sample in a study of shared clonotypes between healthy human individuals. Clones were sequenced by immunoSEQ multiplex PCR, and TCRdb holds only the in-frame ones, with some missing. The sample lists around 2,000,000 clones, roughly 94% occurring once. Specimen: naive CD8+ T cells sorted from blood. These receptors were collected from a man aged 18 to 30 in good health. The CDR3 runs from the conserved cysteine through the conserved F or W. A D gene is named only where the DNA matches it firmly. Only some rows state a clone size, as once, few, many or a class for expanded clones.

v_call	d_call	clone_size	j_call	cdr3_aa	cdr3_nt
TRBV6-1	-	-	TRBJ1-5	CASSEEGNQPQHF	TGTGCCAGCAGTGAAGAGGGGAATCAGCCCCAGCATTTT
TRBV7-2	-	-	TRBJ2-1	CASSLVPGGDEQFF	TGTGCCAGCAGCTTAGTCCCGGGTGGGGATGAGCAGTTCTTC
TRBV4-3	TRBD1	-	TRBJ2-5	CASSQEWDRGYQETQYF	TGCGCCAGCAGCCAAGAATGGGACAGGGGGTACCAAGAGACCCAGTACTTC
TRBV5-1	TRBD2	-	TRBJ2-7	CASSLAGVPSYEQYF	TGCGCCAGCAGCCTAGCGGGGGTCCCCTCCTACGAGCAGTACTTC
TRBV29-1	-	-	TRBJ1-3	CSVRAGNTIYF	TGCAGCGTACGGGCTGGAAACACCATATATTTT
TRBV11-2	-	once	TRBJ2-5	CASSSWTAQETQYF	TGTGCCAGCAGCTCGTGGACAGCTCAAGAGACCCAGTACTTC
TRBV19	-	-	TRBJ2-7	CASSIRGGSSSYEQYF	TGTGCCAGTAGTATTCGGGGCGGATCTAGCTCCTACGAGCAGTACTTC
TRBV19	-	-	TRBJ1-6	CASSGVVTPVSPLHF	TGTGCCAGTAGTGGTGTAGTAACACCCGTTTCACCCCTCCACTTT
TRBV6-1	-	-	TRBJ2-7	CASSGGFGLWESYEQYF	TGTGCCAGCAGTGGGGGCTTTGGTTTGTGGGAGAGTTACGAGCAGTACTTC
TRBV27	-	-	TRBJ2-1	CASSSLYNEQFF	TGTGCCAGCAGTTCCTTGTACAATGAGCAGTTCTTC
TRBV29-1	-	-	TRBJ2-1	CSVEGSFHPSSSSYNEQFF	TGCAGCGTTGAGGGGTCCTTCCACCCATCGTCGAGCTCCTACAATGAGCAGTTCTTC
TRBV28	TRBD1	-	TRBJ2-7	CASSLLDRSYEQYF	TGTGCCAGCAGTTTGCTGGACAGGTCCTACGAGCAGTACTTC
TRBV30	TRBD1	-	TRBJ1-1	CAWSTGVGGTEAFF	TGTGCCTGGAGCACAGGGGTGGGGGGCACTGAAGCTTTCTTT
TRBV5-5	TRBD1	once	TRBJ1-1	CASSLTGETEAFF	TGTGCCAGCAGCTTGACAGGGGAGACTGAAGCTTTCTTT
TRBV5-4	TRBD1	-	TRBJ2-7	CASSPGTGSYEQYF	TGTGCCAGCAGCCCTGGGACAGGGAGTTACGAGCAGTACTTC
TRBV4-1	TRBD2	-	TRBJ2-2	CASSQEAGTAGELFF	TGCGCCAGCAGCCAAGAAGCGGGGACGGCCGGGGAGCTGTTTTTT
TRBV19	TRBD1	once	TRBJ1-4	CASSPGTGEGEKLFF	TGTGCCAGTAGTCCCGGGACAGGGGAGGGCGAAAAACTGTTTTTT
TRBV5-1	-	-	TRBJ2-4	CASSRGGPGNIQYF	TGCGCCAGCAGCCGTGGGGGGCCGGGAAACATTCAGTACTTC
TRBV10-2	-	-	TRBJ2-1	CASSEEGNFYNEQFF	TGCGCCAGCAGTGAGGAGGGGAACTTCTACAATGAGCAGTTCTTC
TRBV13	TRBD1	-	TRBJ2-3	CASSPLLDDRDHTDTQYF	TGTGCCAGCAGCCCCCTTCTGGACGACAGGGACCACACAGATACGCAGTATTTT
TRBV13	TRBD1	-	TRBJ2-6	CASSLRTGSSGANVLTF	TGTGCCAGCAGCTTACGGACAGGGAGCTCTGGGGCCAACGTCCTGACTTTC
TRBV2	TRBD2	-	TRBJ2-4	CASSEETSGVNVQYF	TGTGCCAGCAGTGAAGAGACTAGCGGGGTTAACGTTCAGTACTTC
TRBV5-1	-	-	TRBJ2-7	CASSSTGTYEQYF	TGCGCCAGCAGCTCGACTGGTACCTACGAGCAGTACTTC